Included here is one T cell receptor beta chain sequence, with context. The data originate from a study of blood T cell repertoires in COVID-19. Study summary: Italy, Spain and the United States were the sources of the convalescent and acute COVID-19 samples. PBMCs, B-cell-depleted T cells, or T cells provided the cDNA or gDNA that made up the material.

The ends lost 4 bases at V and 7 bases at J; junction bases unmatched: 7. Germline V gene lookup returns CDR1 ENHRY and CDR2 SYGVKD. There are 13 residues in the CDR3. Study processing details: The authors estimated nucleated cell counts from reference gene primer amplification. Assay used: immunoSEQ multiplex PCR; TCRdb lists only in-frame clones, some missing. The D gene and trimming were derived from the DNA, and the V and J assignments and clone size from that table. The sample includes more than 50,000 clones, 80% to 95% of them seen just once. The J gene is TRBJ2-7, the V gene TRBV10-3; 7 positions match TRBD1. Sequenced sample: peripheral blood. The clonotype was recovered from a man older than 75 with acute or convalescent COVID-19. CDR3: CAISGTGDREQYF. The CDR3 DNA sequence: TGTGCCATCAGTGGGACAGGTGACCGAGAGCAGTACTTC.